This TCR beta chain was recovered during a study of patients and donors after allogeneic stem cell transplantation. A single record per CDR3 protein comes from TCRdb applying MiXCR to the RT-PCR reads. The sample has 390,000 or so distinct CDR3 sequences, 16% seen once. The V and J ends lost 5 bases and 1 base respectively, with 8 bases between them. CDR3 size: 14 residues. Per the germline V gene, CDR1 is SNHLY and CDR2 is FYNNEI. This clonotype was found a few times. This sequence joins TRBV2 and TRBJ2-2, with D perhaps matching TRBD1 (5 bases). The source of this sequence is a human donor who was either an allogeneic HSCT recipient or a stem cell or donor lymphocyte infusion donor (not recorded which). It is not recorded whose cells these are; they may come from a transplant donor. The source material was blood, either unsorted or a sorted T cell fraction (not recorded which). The CDR3 nucleotides are TGTGCCAGCAGTTCCGACAGGAACACCGGGGAGCTGTTTTTT. This sequence encodes CASSSDRNTGELFF.